One sample yielded the 21 T cell receptor beta chains listed below, sequenced in a study of low-dose radiotherapy and immunotherapy resistance in tumors. Both TCRalpha and TCRbeta chains were reverse transcribed with V-gene-specific primers. With a V-primer adapter and a constant-region primer, TCRs were amplified for about 22 PCR cycles. TCRdb fed the reads into MiXCR, producing one record per CDR3 protein. The sample carries approximately 42,000 distinct CDR3 sequences, under 30% recorded once. As for time point: after trial treatment. Treatment noted: LDRT plus nivolumab, ipilimumab, low-dose cyclophosphamide and aspirin (RACIN trial). Sequenced material: PBMCs, taken after low-dose radiotherapy plus immunotherapy. All receptors derive from a male donor with prostate cancer.

The chain combines TRBV5-1 with TRBJ1-1; tentatively, D is TRBD1 (5 bases). V shed 2 bases and J shed 5 bases, with 10 bases lying between them. Germline V gene lookup returns CDR1 SGHRS and CDR2 YFSETQ. The CDR3 consists of 13 residues. The DNA of the CDR3 is TGCGCCAGCAGCTTTGGGGAGGGGACTGAAGCTTTCTTT. Protein sequence: CASSFGEGTEAFF.

This chain uses TRBV27 with TRBJ1-4; tentative D call: TRBD1 (6 bases). Germline V gene lookup returns CDR1 MNHEY and CDR2 SMNVEV (reference sequence). The CDR3 sequence is 16 residues long. Trimming took 4 bases from V and 5 from J, leaving 17 bases between them. CDR3 sequence: CASSSFKGGTNEKLFF. The CDR3 DNA follows: TGTGCCAGCAGTTCCTTCAAAGGGGGGACCAATGAAAAACTGTTTTTT.

As for this clonotype: This is likely an artifact of a read error, given a far larger clone one base away. V usage is TRBV29-1 and J usage is TRBJ2-6, with D perhaps assigned TRBD1 or TRBD2 (5 bases each). Germline values: CDR1 SQVTM, CDR2 ANQGSEA. This CDR3 has 16 residues. The CDR3, as DNA: TGCAGTGCTAGTAGCCCGGGGCCGACTGGGACCAACGTCCTGACTTTC. It codes for CSASSPGPTGTNVLTF.

This clonotype was seen just once. The V and J genes are TRBV23-1 and TRBJ2-3, with D tentatively TRBD1 (6 bases). TRBV23-1 is treated as an ORF (open reading frame) with a function not yet certain. Trimming removed 3 bases from V and 3 bases from J, with 16 bases in between. There are 16 residues in the CDR3. This CDR3 reads CASSQRGQGKTDTQYF. In nucleotides, the CDR3 is TGCGCCAGCAGTCAGAGGGGTCAGGGGAAGACAGATACGCAGTATTTT.

The table lists this clonotype with many counts. The chain recombines TRBV9 with TRBJ2-3; 9 bases match TRBD2. The CDR3 sequence is 17 residues long. Trimming took 0 bases from V and 7 from J; bases not matched to a gene: 12. CDR1 is SGDLS, CDR2 YYNGEE, per germline. The CDR3, as DNA: TGTGCCAGCAGCGTAGACCAGCGGGGGGCCTTTTGGAATACGCAGTATTTT. It codes for CASSVDQRGAFWNTQYF.

In DNA, the CDR3 is TGTGCCAGCAGCTTCTCCCGATCGGACACTGAAGCTTTCTTT. Encoded protein: CASSFSRSDTEAFF. This chain links TRBV5-4 with TRBJ1-1; D gene uncertain. CDR1 and CDR2 (germline): SGHNT, YYREEE (reference sequence). Trimming took off 2 bases at V and 3 bases at J, with 11 bases between the two ends. The CDR3 has 14 residues. Based on the CDR3 plus reference TRBV5-4 and TRBJ1-1, the full variable domain is ETGVTQSPTHLIKTRGQQVTLRCSSQSGHNTVSWYQQALGQGPQFIFQYYREEENGRGNFPPRFSGLQFPNYSSELNVNALELDDSALYLCASSFSRSDTEAFFGQGTRLTVV.

This clonotype was seen repeatedly, ten times or more. The chain employs TRBV10-3 and TRBJ1-1, with TRBD1 as a possible D gene (5 bases). With 0 bases removed from V and 6 bases from J, the gap between germline ends came to 14 bases. This CDR3 region has 15 residues. Germline V gene sequence: CDR1 ENHRY, CDR2 SYGVKD. The CDR3 sequence: CAISESTGGRSEAFF. The CDR3 DNA follows: TGTGCCATCAGTGAGTCGACGGGGGGGAGGTCTGAAGCTTTCTTT.

Turning to this clonotype: Germline is not matched at one junction end, which may reflect a read error. The rearrangement joins TRBV12-3 or TRBV12-4 to TRBJ2-1; 7 nucleotides line up with TRBD2. The CDR3 runs 15 residues. The CDR3 sequence is CASSLAESSYNEQFF. The CDR3, as DNA: TGTGCCAGCAGTCTAGCGGAGAGCTCCTACAATGAGCAGTTCTTC.

The chain uses TRBV5-1 and TRBJ2-2; D is uncertain. From germline, CDR1 is SGHRS and CDR2 YFSETQ. Deletions cut 0 bases from V and 1 base from J, with 10 bases between. The CDR3 covers 16 residues. The CDR3, as DNA: TGCGCCAGCAGCTTGGAACCTCTCCAGAACACCGGGGAGCTGTTTTTT. Protein: CASSLEPLQNTGELFF.

With regard to this clonotype: It is likely a read error: a sequence one base away is far more abundant. The chain recombines TRBV5-3 with TRBJ2-1; unclear D gene. TRBV5-3 is placed among ORFs of uncertain function. This CDR3 has 14 residues. CDR3 DNA sequence: TGTGCCAGCAGCTTGGCCCTGGCACACAATGAGCAGTTCTTC. Protein sequence: CASSLALAHNEQFF.

Of note for this clonotype: A far larger clone lies a single base away; this is likely a read error. V usage is TRBV7-6 and J usage is TRBJ2-6; D is perhaps TRBD2 (6 bases). Germline V lookup: CDR1 SGHVS, CDR2 FNYEAQ. The CDR3 loop spans 15 amino acids. CDR3 DNA sequence: TGTGCCAGCAGCCCTCTTCGCGGAGGGGCCAACGACCTGACTTTC. Translation: CASSPLRGGANDLTF. Variable domain in full (rest from reference TRBV7-6 and TRBJ2-6): GAGVSQSPRYKVTKRGQDVALRCDPISGHVSLYWYRQALGQGPEFLTYFNYEAQQDKSGLPNDRFSAERPEGSISTLTIQRTEQRDSAMYRCASSPLRGGANDLTFGAGSRLTVL.

The table lists this clonotype with a few counts. It differs at one base from a far larger clone, so likely a read error. The chain joins TRBV9 to TRBJ2-5; 8 bases line up with TRBD2. Germline CDR1 reads SGDLS; CDR2 reads YYNGEE. The CDR3 loop spans 16 amino acids. V shed 0 bases and J 11 bases; nucleotides not matched to a gene: 15. CDR3 sequence: CASSVDGTSMYNEQYF. The CDR3 region has the DNA TGTGCCAGCAGCGTAGACGGGACTAGTATGTACAATGAGCAGTACTTC. Full variable domain (missing parts from reference TRBV9 and TRBJ2-5): DSGVTQTPKHLITATGQRVTLRCSPRSGDLSVYWYQQSLDQGLQFLIQYYNGEERAKGNILERFSAQQFPDLHSELNLSSLELGDSALYFCASSVDGTSMYNEQYFGPGTRLLVL.

This clonotype was seen many times. The chain recombines TRBV4-2 with TRBJ1-2; perhaps TRBD1 as D (5 bases). CDR3 length: 14 residues. The V end lost 5 bases, the J end lost 2 bases, and 12 bases lay between the germline ends. CDR1 LGHNA and CDR2 YNFKEQ come from the germline V gene. CDR3 DNA: TGTGCCAGCAGCATGGACATTTTAAACTATGGCTACACCTTC. Its translation: CASSMDILNYGYTF.

The table lists this clonotype with many counts. The chain joins TRBV5-6 to TRBJ1-5, with D maybe TRBD1 (6 bases). This CDR3 contains 16 residues. CDR1 and CDR2 (germline): SGHDT, YYEEEE. V gave up 3 bases and J gave up 0 bases, with 13 bases separating them. The CDR3 loop reads CASSSRGAFSNQPQHF. In nucleotides, the CDR3 is TGTGCCAGCAGCTCACGGGGGGCGTTTAGCAATCAGCCCCAGCATTTT.

At least ten counts were recorded for this clonotype. The CDR3 DNA is TGCGCCAGCAGCTTGGATGGGCCTAATCAGCCCCAGCATTTT. Its translation is CASSLDGPNQPQHF. The chain links TRBV5-1 to TRBJ1-5; D unresolved. The CDR3 runs to 14 residues. V lost 0 bases to trimming and J lost 4 bases, with 8 bases between them. From germline, CDR1 is SGHRS and CDR2 YFSETQ.

This clonotype was found many times. The V call is TRBV7-9, the J call TRBJ1-2; 8 bases are shared with TRBD1. Per the germline V gene, CDR1 is SEHNR and CDR2 is FQNEAQ (reference sequence). Trimming at V came to 5 bases and at J to 7 bases, leaving 6 bases not matched to a gene. The CDR3 contains 13 residues. The CDR3 is CASSRQGTRGYTF. DNA for the CDR3: TGTGCCAGCAGCCGACAGGGGACGCGTGGCTACACCTTC.

This clonotype was found a few times. The gene calls are TRBV5-1 and TRBJ2-1; 8 bases map to TRBD2. Looked up from germline, CDR1 is SGHRS and CDR2 is YFSETQ. The CDR3 contains 15 residues. V was clipped by 4 bases and J by 4 bases; unmatched bases: 7. The CDR3 here is CASSATGTSYNEQFF. CDR3 DNA sequence: TGCGCCAGCAGCGCAACCGGGACTAGTTACAATGAGCAGTTCTTC.

This clonotype was seen at least ten times. CDR3 region: CASSLGQGGLDEQFF. In nucleotides, the CDR3 is TGCGCCAGCAGCTTGGGGCAGGGGGGGTTGGATGAGCAGTTCTTC. The chain recombines TRBV5-1 with TRBJ2-1; D is perhaps TRBD1 or TRBD2 (7 bases each). Germline CDR1 SGHRS, CDR2 YFSETQ. CDR3 size: 15 residues. V was cut by 0 bases and J by 8 bases, with 15 bases left in between.

This clonotype was found many times. V and J are TRBV5-6 and TRBJ1-2; tentatively, D is TRBD1 (6 bases). The CDR3 extends over 14 amino acids. Trimming shortened V by 5 bases and J by 2 bases, and 13 bases separated the two germline ends. Per the germline V gene, CDR1 is SGHDT and CDR2 is YYEEEE. The CDR3 sequence is CASSLKTGNYGYTF. The CDR3 region has the DNA TGTGCCAGCAGTCTCAAGACAGGCAACTATGGCTACACCTTC.

Many counts were recorded for this clonotype. V gene TRBV9 combines with J gene TRBJ2-1; 11 bases are a match to TRBD2. The CDR3 is made up of 18 amino acids. Germline V gene lookup returns CDR1 SGDLS and CDR2 YYNGEE. The J segment lost 5 bases and the V segment lost 0 bases, leaving 10 bases of the junction unmatched. CDR3 residues: CASSVALHPSGGNNEQFF. The CDR3 DNA is TGTGCCAGCAGCGTAGCCCTACATCCTAGCGGGGGGAACAATGAGCAGTTCTTC.

This clonotype has a count of ten or more. The chain carries TRBV6-4 and TRBJ2-3; 10 bases align to TRBD2. With 0 bases clipped from V and 12 bases from J, the junction kept 9 bases outside the gene matches. Germline V gene lookup returns CDR1 MRHNA and CDR2 SNTAGT. CDR3 length: 15 amino acids. The CDR3 here is CASSDSNRLAGSQYF. DNA for the CDR3: TGTGCCAGCAGTGACTCTAATCGACTAGCGGGTTCACAGTATTTT.